This T cell receptor beta chain was sequenced for a study of post-analysis software for immune sequencing data. Study-level points and caveats: Samples prepared in the same batch strongly co-clustered by F measure.

Prepared TCR beta cDNA libraries contained unique molecular identifiers. TCRdb independently ran MiXCR on the PCR reads; one entry per CDR3 protein. The data show around 710,000 distinct CDR3 sequences, roughly 50% seen once. In this sample, this clonotype turned up a few times. No antigen is known for it. The sequenced sample consisted of blood. This receptor was obtained from a girl aged 5 to 17 with multiple sclerosis.

The CDR3 nucleotides read TGTGCCAGCAGCCCCGCCGGGGCCCATGGCTACACCTTC. Protein product: CASSPAGAHGYTF. The chain has TRBV7-9 and TRBJ1-2, with D possibly matching TRBD1 (5 bases). There are 13 residues in the CDR3. V dropped 5 bases and J dropped 6 bases, with 13 bases sitting between them. Germline V gene data show CDR1 as SEHNR and CDR2 as FQNEAQ (reference sequence).